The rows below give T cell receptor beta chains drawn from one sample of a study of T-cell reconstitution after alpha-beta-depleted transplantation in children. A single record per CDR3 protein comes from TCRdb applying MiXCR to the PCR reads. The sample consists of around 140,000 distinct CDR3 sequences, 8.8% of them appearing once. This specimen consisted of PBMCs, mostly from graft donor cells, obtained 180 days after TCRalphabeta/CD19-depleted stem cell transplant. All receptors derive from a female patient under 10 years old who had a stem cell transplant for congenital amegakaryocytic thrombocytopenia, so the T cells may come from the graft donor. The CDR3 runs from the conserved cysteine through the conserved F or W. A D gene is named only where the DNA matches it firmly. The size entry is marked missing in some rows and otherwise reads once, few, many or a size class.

TGTGCCAGCAGTTATGGGGGACAGGGGGCGTTATATGGCTACACTTTC	CASSYGGQGALYGYTF	TRBD1	TRBV6-2/TRBV6-3	TRBJ1-2	.
TGTGCCACCAGCAGAGCGCGCGGGGGTAACAATGAGCAGTTCTTC	CATSRARGGNNEQFF	TRBD2	TRBV15	TRBJ2-1	few
TGTGCCAGCAGTTTAAACTCTGGGGCCAACGGCCTGACTTTC	CASSLNSGANGLTF	.	TRBV12-3/TRBV12-4	TRBJ2-6	.
TGCAGTGCTAGAGATCACGACAGGGACACTGAAGCTTTCTTT	CSARDHDRDTEAFF	TRBD1	TRBV20-1	TRBJ1-1	few
TGCAGCGTAGAGACTAGCGGGAGGGCCGTCGGCACAGATACGCAGTATTTT	CSVETSGRAVGTDTQYF	TRBD2	TRBV29-1	TRBJ2-3	many
TGTGCCAGCAGCATAAACGATGAGCAGTTCTTC	CASSINDEQFF	.	TRBV28	TRBJ2-1	many
TGCGCCAGCAGCCTAACGGGGGCCGCCAGCACCGGGGAGCTGTTTTTT	CASSLTGAASTGELFF	.	TRBV5-1	TRBJ2-2	many
TGCGCCAGCAGCCAAAGTCCCCTATTAGTAGAGCAGTACTTC	CASSQSPLLVEQYF	.	TRBV4-1	TRBJ2-7	.
TGTGCCAGCAGCTACAGGGCTAGCGGATTCCAAGAGACCCAGTACTTC	CASSYRASGFQETQYF	.	TRBV11-2	TRBJ2-5	many
TGCAGTGCTAGAGTGCAGATCGGGTCCACAGATACGCAGTATTTT	CSARVQIGSTDTQYF	.	TRBV20-1	TRBJ2-3	many
TGTGCCAGCAGCCAGGGGACTAGCGGGAGGTGGAGTGAGCAGTTCTTC	CASSQGTSGRWSEQFF	TRBD2	TRBV4-2	TRBJ2-1	few
TGCAGTGCTAGAGGTAGCGGGATAACCGGGGAGCTGTTTTTT	CSARGSGITGELFF	TRBD2	TRBV20-1	TRBJ2-2	.
TGTGCCAGCAGTTTAGCAGGGACAGCAACTGAAGCTTTCTTT	CASSLAGTATEAFF	TRBD1	TRBV28	TRBJ1-1	many
TGTGCCAGCAGTTCCCCGGGACTAGTCTACAATGAGCAGTTCTTC	CASSSPGLVYNEQFF	TRBD2	TRBV12-3/TRBV12-4	TRBJ2-1	.
TGCGCCAGCAGCCCCGACCCGGGACAGGGGGCGTTTGGCTACACCTTC	CASSPDPGQGAFGYTF	TRBD1	TRBV5-1	TRBJ1-2	.
TGTGCCAGCAGTGCGCAGGGCAAGTATGGGCAGTTCTTC	CASSAQGKYGQFF	.	TRBV25-1	TRBJ2-1	many
TGCGCCAGCAGGAAGGGACTAGCGGGGGTTTACGAGCAGTACTTC	CASRKGLAGVYEQYF	TRBD2	TRBV5-1	TRBJ2-7	many
TGTGCCATCAGTGATTTAGACAGGGTAACTGAAGCTTTCTTT	CAISDLDRVTEAFF	TRBD1	TRBV10-3	TRBJ1-1	many
TGTGCCAGCAGTCGTCTGAACGGGTACTACGAGCAGTACTTC	CASSRLNGYYEQYF	.	TRBV6-5	TRBJ2-7	many
TGCGCCAGCAGCTTGCAGCGGGGGGCCCCCGCGTTAGATACGCAGTATTTT	CASSLQRGAPALDTQYF	TRBD2	TRBV5-1	TRBJ2-3	.
TGTGCCAGCTCACCGCAACAGGGAACTCGATCTTTGAACACTGAAGCTTTCTTT	CASSPQQGTRSLNTEAFF	.	TRBV18	TRBJ1-1	few
TGTGCCAGCAGTGAAATAGCAGCCTCCGGGGAGCTGTTTTTT	CASSEIAASGELFF	.	TRBV2	TRBJ2-2	many
TGTGCCAGCAGTTTATACCGCCGAAAGCATGAGCAGTTCTTC	CASSLYRRKHEQFF	.	TRBV28	TRBJ2-1	many
TGTGCCAGCAGCTTGCAGACCGACGAGCAGTACTTC	CASSLQTDEQYF	.	TRBV5-4	TRBJ2-7	many
TGTGCCAGCAGCACCGATAGCGGGAGCGGCGAGCAGTACTTC	CASSTDSGSGEQYF	TRBD2	TRBV5-4	TRBJ2-7	.
TGTGCCAGCAGTTTAGGGCAGGGGGACGAGCAGTACTTC	CASSLGQGDEQYF	TRBD1	TRBV12-3/TRBV12-4	TRBJ2-7	many
TGTGCCAGCAGCCAGGGCCCGGTGGGGGGTAGCAATCAGCCCCAGCATTTT	CASSQGPVGGSNQPQHF	.	TRBV4-2	TRBJ1-5	.
TGCAGTGCTAACAAAAGAACCGGGGAGCTGTTTTTT	CSANKRTGELFF	.	TRBV20-1	TRBJ2-2	many
TGTGCCAGTAGTATCTCCGTAGCAGGCCGATCCTACAATGAGCAGTTCTTC	CASSISVAGRSYNEQFF	.	TRBV19	TRBJ2-1	few
TGTGCCAGCAGTTTTCCGGGACTAGCGGGTCCGGGTACGCAGTATTTT	CASSFPGLAGPGTQYF	TRBD2	TRBV27	TRBJ2-3	.
TGTGCCAGCAGCTTCCGACAGGGGGAGACCGGGGAGCTGTTTTTT	CASSFRQGETGELFF	TRBD1	TRBV13	TRBJ2-2	many
TGTGCCATCAGTGAGGGTCGCACAGATACGCAGTATTTT	CAISEGRTDTQYF	.	TRBV10-3	TRBJ2-3	many
TGTGCCAGCAGTGGGCCGGGACAGGGGACTGGAAACACCATATATTTT	CASSGPGQGTGNTIYF	TRBD1	TRBV25-1	TRBJ1-3	many
TGCAGTGCTAGTAAGGGGAGAAATGAAAAACTGTTTTTT	CSASKGRNEKLFF	.	TRBV20-1	TRBJ1-4	many
TGCAGCGGATATGCGAACGGCCGGACGCCGCTCACAGATACGCAGTATTTT	CSGYANGRTPLTDTQYF	.	TRBV29-1	TRBJ2-3	few
TGCAGTGCTAGCCCGCTGCCTATTCATATCTACGAGCAGTACTTC	CSASPLPIHIYEQYF	.	TRBV20-1	TRBJ2-7	many
TGCAGCGTTGAGCCAGGGTGGACTGAAGCTTTCTTT	CSVEPGWTEAFF	.	TRBV29-1	TRBJ1-1	many
TGCAGTGCCCCGACAGGGAGGCAGACCCAGTACTTC	CSAPTGRQTQYF	.	TRBV20-1	TRBJ2-5	many
TGCGCCAGCAGCGCCCTAGCGACAAGCACAGATACGCAGTATTTT	CASSALATSTDTQYF	.	TRBV4-3	TRBJ2-3	.
TGTGCCAGCAGCTTGGGGGGGCCGCAGGGGCACACTGAAGCTTTCTTT	CASSLGGPQGHTEAFF	.	TRBV5-4	TRBJ1-1	.
TGTGCCAGCAGTTTCCCCAGTCTTTTCTCTGGAAACACCATATATTTT	CASSFPSLFSGNTIYF	.	TRBV12-3/TRBV12-4	TRBJ1-3	many